Presented here are 20 T cell receptor beta chains from one specimen sequenced in a study of identical twins (dated by TCRdb to about 2016). Receptors were amplified or captured by 5' RACE. Sequencing took place on an Illumina HiSeq 2000. TCRdb passed the public sequencing reads through fastp at Q25 and MiXCR, retaining productive beta sequences. A single entry per CDR3 protein holds the most common genes and DNA from its merged rows. Within this sample are approximately 490,000 distinct CDR3 sequences, with under 25% of them counted one time only. In total, the top ten clones hold approximately 0.49% of the sample. The same data also went into a second study, on yellow fever vaccine responses in identical twins.

Sequencing was performed on CD4+ T cells sorted from blood. All receptors come from a woman between 18 and 29 years old in good health.

V gene TRBV5-1 combines with J gene TRBJ1-6; TRBD1 is a possible D gene (5 bases). The germline V gene has CDR1 SGHRS and CDR2 YFSETQ. With 4 bases removed from V and 6 bases from J, the gap between germline ends came to 17 bases. CDR3 size: 16 residues. The CDR3 DNA follows: TGCGCCAGCAGCCCTGCCAGAACAGGCTCTAATTCACCCCTCCACTTT. Translated, it gives CASSPARTGSNSPLHF.

This clonotype was picked up many times. This rearrangement joins TRBV5-1 to TRBJ2-1; D perhaps matches TRBD1 (6 bases). The V end lost 5 bases, the J end lost 7 bases, and 13 bases lay between the germline ends. Germline values: CDR1 SGHRS, CDR2 YFSETQ. This CDR3 is built from 13 residues. CDR3 nucleotide sequence: TGCGCCAGCAGTTTTGGGGGCCCTAATGAGCAGTTCTTC. This codes for CASSFGGPNEQFF.

This clonotype has more than one count but fewer than ten. The chain employs TRBV3-1 and TRBJ2-2; 9 positions match TRBD2. V shed 6 bases, J shed 1 base, and the junction held 6 bases outside the gene matches. Germline V gene data show CDR1 as LGHDT and CDR2 as YNNKEL (reference sequence). This CDR3 is built from 16 residues. CDR3 in amino acids: CASSPGLAQNTGELFF. CDR3 sequence (DNA): TGTGCCAGCAGTCCGGGACTAGCCCAGAACACCGGGGAGCTGTTTTTT.

The chain couples TRBV7-2 to TRBJ2-7; D gene uncertain. CDR3 length: 14 residues. The V end was cut by 2 bases, the J end by 3 bases, with 11 bases between. From germline, CDR1 is SGHTA and CDR2 FQGNSA. The CDR3 nucleotides read TGTGCCAGCAGCTTAAGGGTTAGTAACTACGAGCAGTACTTC. Encoded protein: CASSLRVSNYEQYF. Together with reference TRBV7-2 and TRBJ2-7, the CDR3 gives the full variable domain: GAGVSQSPSNKVTEKGKDVELRCDPISGHTALYWYRQSLGQGLEFLIYFQGNSAPDKSGLPSDRFSAERTGGSVSTLTIQRTQQEDSAVYLCASSLRVSNYEQYFGPGTRLTVT.

The chain joins TRBV10-1 to TRBJ2-1; D call uncertain. The ends were cut back, 0 bases at V and 3 bases at J, with 12 bases in the middle. The CDR3 loop spans 16 amino acids. Germline V gene sequence: CDR1 WNHNN, CDR2 SYGVQD (reference sequence). CDR3 in DNA: TGCGCCAGCAGTGAGTCGAAACTGTTCCTCTACAATGAGCAGTTCTTC. Its translation is CASSESKLFLYNEQFF.

J is TRBJ2-7 and V is TRBV10-3, with D possibly TRBD2 on 5 matching bases. The ends were cut back, 3 bases at V and 6 bases at J, with 9 bases in the middle. The CDR3 is 12 residues long. CDR1 ENHRY and CDR2 SYGVKD come from the germline V gene. The CDR3 is CAISEPAGEQYV. Here the CDR3 DNA reads TGTGCCATCAGTGAACCGGCGGGCGAGCAGTACGTC.

The V gene is TRBV6-5, the J gene TRBJ2-1, with TRBD2 matching over 7 bases. The CDR3 runs 12 residues. V gave up 10 bases and J gave up 4 bases; unmatched junction bases: 4. Germline lookup yields CDR1 MNHEY and CDR2 SVGAGI. CDR3 region: CATGTTYNEQFF. The CDR3 bases are TGTGCCACCGGGACTACATACAATGAGCAGTTCTTC.

The table lists this clonotype with a few counts. This chain connects TRBV20-1 to TRBJ2-7; TRBD1 might be the D (5 bases). Germline V gene sequence: CDR1 DFQATT, CDR2 SNEGSKA (reference sequence). This CDR3 has 15 residues. V lost 0 bases and J lost 4, with 16 bases in between. CDR3 loop: CSARDGHSPWYEQYF. The CDR3 region has the DNA TGCAGTGCTAGAGATGGACATTCCCCATGGTACGAGCAGTACTTC.

The genes are TRBV7-2 and TRBJ2-7; maybe TRBD2 (6 bases). CDR3 length: 14 amino acids. The V gene lost 4 bases and the J gene lost 7 bases, with 17 bases spanning the gap. CDR1 SGHTA and CDR2 FQGNSA come from the germline V gene. The CDR3 reads CASSSEGRMREQYF. CDR3 nucleotides: TGTGCCAGCAGCTCCGAGGGGAGGATGAGGGAGCAGTACTTC.

The V call is TRBV7-2, the J call TRBJ2-1, with D tentatively TRBD2 (6 bases). V lost 2 bases and J lost 9, with 8 bases in between. The CDR3 is 12 amino acids. Per the germline V gene, CDR1 is SGHTA and CDR2 is FQGNSA. This CDR3 reads CASSLTSFEQFF. The CDR3 coding sequence is TGTGCCAGCAGCTTAACTAGCTTTGAGCAGTTCTTC. The full variable domain, with the rest looked up from reference TRBV7-2 and TRBJ2-1, is GAGVSQSPSNKVTEKGKDVELRCDPISGHTALYWYRQSLGQGLEFLIYFQGNSAPDKSGLPSDRFSAERTGGSVSTLTIQRTQQEDSAVYLCASSLTSFEQFFGPGTRLTVL.

The chain recombines TRBV28 with TRBJ2-7; tentatively, D is TRBD1 (6 bases). The CDR3 runs 14 residues. Germline-derived CDR1 and CDR2 are MDHEN and SYDVKM. Trimming pared 6 bases from V and 1 base from J, leaving 13 bases between. CDR3 sequence reads: CASSPDRISYEQYF. The CDR3 bases are TGTGCCAGCAGCCCCGACAGGATTTCCTACGAGCAGTACTTC.

This clonotype has only a few counts. The gene calls are TRBV5-1 and TRBJ2-5; 8 positions match TRBD2. With 4 bases clipped from V and 2 bases from J, the junction kept 4 bases outside the gene matches. The CDR3 totals 14 residues. CDR1 SGHRS and CDR2 YFSETQ come from the germline V gene. This CDR3 reads CASSGAGEQETQYF. CDR3 coding DNA: TGCGCCAGCAGCGGAGCGGGGGAGCAAGAGACCCAGTACTTC.

The rearrangement links TRBV5-6 to TRBJ1-6, with 7 bases aligning to TRBD1. Trimming at V came to 4 bases and at J to 7 bases, leaving 5 bases not matched to a gene. CDR3 size: 14 residues. Looked up from germline, CDR1 is SGHDT and CDR2 is YYEEEE. The CDR3 sequence: CASSTGTENSPLHF. The CDR3 DNA reads TGTGCCAGCAGCACCGGGACAGAAAATTCACCCCTCCACTTT.

The rearrangement joins TRBV3-1 to TRBJ1-2; 8 nucleotides agree with TRBD1. The CDR3 totals 16 residues. CDR1 and CDR2 from the germline V gene are LGHDT and YNNKEL (reference sequence). V was clipped by 0 bases and J by 4 bases; unmatched bases: 7. The CDR3 nucleotides are TGTGCCAGCAGCCAAGATCTGCAGGGGGCTATCTATGGCTACACCTTC. It specifies CASSQDLQGAIYGYTF. Filled out from reference TRBV3-1 and TRBJ1-2, the complete variable domain reads DTAVSQTPKYLVTQMGNDKSIKCEQNLGHDTMYWYKQDSKKFLKIMFSYNNKELIINETVPNRFSPKSPDKAHLNLHINSLELGDSAVYFCASSQDLQGAIYGYTFGSGTRLTVV.

This clonotype was recorded a few times. This chain uses TRBV5-1 with TRBJ2-1; D not certain. Germline V lookup: CDR1 SGHRS, CDR2 YFSETQ. CDR3 length: 14 amino acids. The V end was cut by 4 bases, the J end by 1 base, with 9 bases between. The CDR3 DNA reads as TGCGCCAGCAGCCGGCGAGAATCCTACAATGAGCAGTTCTTC. Protein sequence: CASSRRESYNEQFF.

This chain joins TRBV11-2 and TRBJ2-2; D possibly corresponds to TRBD1 (5 bases). CDR3 size: 13 residues. The germline CDR1 and CDR2 sequences are SGHAT and FQNNGV. Trimming shortened V by 5 bases and J by 6 bases, and 10 bases separated the two germline ends. The CDR3 is CASSPGLPGELFF. The CDR3 DNA follows: TGTGCCAGCAGCCCAGGGCTCCCCGGGGAGCTGTTTTTT.

This chain uses TRBV27 with TRBJ1-2, with 8 bases aligning to TRBD1. Germline assignment: CDR1 MNHEY and CDR2 SMNVEV (reference sequence). The CDR3 has 13 residues. The junction had 6 bases not matched to a gene; V was cut back by 6 bases and J by 6 bases. CDR3 residues: CASRTGTGDGYTF. As DNA, the CDR3 is TGTGCCAGCAGGACCGGGACAGGTGATGGCTACACCTTC.

The rearrangement uses TRBV5-1 and TRBJ1-1, with D uncertain. CDR1 and CDR2 (germline): SGHRS, YFSETQ. Trimming took off 3 bases at V and 3 bases at J, with 15 bases between the two ends. This CDR3 spans 15 amino acids. The CDR3 loop reads CASSSGLNDDTEAFF. As DNA, the CDR3 is TGCGCCAGCAGCTCGGGTCTCAATGACGACACTGAAGCTTTCTTT. Full variable domain (outside the CDR3, taken from reference TRBV5-1 and TRBJ1-1): KAGVTQTPRYLIKTRGQQVTLSCSPISGHRSVSWYQQTPGQGLQFLFEYFSETQRNKGNFPGRFSGRQFSNSRSEMNVSTLELGDSALYLCASSSGLNDDTEAFFGQGTRLTVV.

V is TRBV11-2 and J is TRBJ2-2, with 9 bases lining up with TRBD1. The CDR3 loop spans 17 amino acids. J gave up 6 bases and V 5 bases, and 13 bases lay outside the gene matches. The germline V gene encodes CDR1 SGHAT and CDR2 FQNNGV. DNA for the CDR3: TGTGCCAGCAGCCCGACGGGGACAGGGTTTATCCCCGGGGAGCTGTTTTTT. Encoded protein: CASSPTGTGFIPGELFF.

This clonotype was seen only a few times. The chain uses TRBV29-1 and TRBJ2-7; TRBD2 matches 11 bases. The length of the CDR3 is 15 residues. V trimming: 0 bases; J trimming: 4 bases; junction bases outside the gene matches: 5. Germline CDR1 reads SQVTM; CDR2 reads ANQGSEA. CDR3 DNA: TGCAGCGTTGAAGAGGTAACTAGCGGGAGATACGAGCAGTACTTC. Amino acids: CSVEEVTSGRYEQYF.